This T cell receptor (beta chain) is drawn from a study of shared clonotypes between healthy human individuals. The study, taken as a whole, reports: Represented diversity, genetic and exposure-history alike, was limited by few donors.

Remarks on this clone: Antigen unknown.

Over several immunoSEQ plates, each subset's genomic DNA was distributed in even portions. Clones were read by immunoSEQ multiplex PCR, and TCRdb kept only the in-frame ones, dropping some. The sample lists some 740,000 clones, about 91% occurring once. Naive CD8 populations comprised CD45RO-negative cells positively selected for CCR7, excluding terminally differentiated effector memory CD45RA+ cells. Free of recent acute infections or vaccinations, the donors were healthy HIV-negative adults. Looked up from germline, CDR1 is LNHDA and CDR2 is SQIVND (reference sequence). Trimming cost V 9 bases and J 5 bases, with 18 bases left between them. This CDR3 region has 14 residues.

The sequence was collected from a man younger than 45 in good health. Sequenced material: naive CD8+ T cells sorted from blood. This chain uses TRBV19 with TRBJ2-3, with D tentatively TRBD1 (6 bases). In nucleotides, the CDR3 is TGTGCCAGCCGGAACAGGGAGTGGGGAGATACGCAGTATTTT. This encodes CASRNREWGDTQYF.